This T cell receptor (beta chain) was obtained from a study of T cell responses to AZD1222 COVID-19 vaccine. Germline V gene sequence: CDR1 SNHLY, CDR2 FYNNEI. CDR3 length: 14 residues. V lost 8 bases and J 0 bases, leaving 11 bases between the germline ends. Notes on the study in general: Two doses of AZD1222 preceded a rise in Spike-specific TCR breadth and depth. Among the donors, most were white British and more were female, and clonal diversity was possibly underestimated. Nearly half of the spike-specific TCRs reportedly recognize variant regions that carry no mutations. Repertoires were obtained only post-peak T cell response.

Comment on this clone: Its target is unknown.

The method was immunoSEQ multiplex PCR; TCRdb's version includes in-frame clones alone and lacks a portion of them. Of tens of thousands of clones in the sample, 85% to 95% were seen once. The material sequenced was peripheral blood, taken 28 days after the second dose of the MenACWY control vaccine. The chain joins TRBV2 to TRBJ2-1, with D unresolved. This TCR derives from an adult who received the MenACWY meningococcal vaccine as a control. Here the CDR3 DNA reads TGTGCCAGCGCCGGGCCTAGCTCCTACAATGAGCAGTTCTTC. Translation gives CASAGPSSYNEQFF.